This TCR beta chain was sequenced for a study of beta chain features in type 1 diabetes. CD45RO/CCR7/CD25/CD127/CD95/CD27 staining was used to isolate CD4+ naive, central memory, regulatory and stem cell-like memory cells by sorting. Findings of the study overall: TCRB CDR3s were moderately but significantly shorter in Type 1 diabetes patients in all four CD4+ subsets. Insertions were fewer and deletions more numerous at VDJ junctions in type 1 diabetes patients.

Of the isolated RNA, all was reverse transcribed, and so the sequenced material was expressed TCRB transcripts. Repertoires were generated with immunoSEQ multiplex PCR, while TCRdb's copy carries only in-frame clones and drops some. Among about 210,000 clones listed, 11% were seen once. This clone showed up many times. The antigen remains undetermined. V lost 5 bases to trimming and J lost 3 bases; unmatched junction nucleotides: 12. This CDR3 spans 17 amino acids. In germline, CDR1 is SGHAT, CDR2 FQDESV (reference sequence). This sequence joins TRBV11-1 and TRBJ2-3; 9 bases map to TRBD2. The source of this sequence is a man aged 18 to 30 in good health. The specimen was central memory CD4+ T cells from blood. CDR3 in amino acids: CASSDAISGRPTDTQYF. The CDR3 DNA follows: TGTGCCAGCAGCGACGCCATAAGCGGGAGGCCAACAGATACGCAGTATTTT.